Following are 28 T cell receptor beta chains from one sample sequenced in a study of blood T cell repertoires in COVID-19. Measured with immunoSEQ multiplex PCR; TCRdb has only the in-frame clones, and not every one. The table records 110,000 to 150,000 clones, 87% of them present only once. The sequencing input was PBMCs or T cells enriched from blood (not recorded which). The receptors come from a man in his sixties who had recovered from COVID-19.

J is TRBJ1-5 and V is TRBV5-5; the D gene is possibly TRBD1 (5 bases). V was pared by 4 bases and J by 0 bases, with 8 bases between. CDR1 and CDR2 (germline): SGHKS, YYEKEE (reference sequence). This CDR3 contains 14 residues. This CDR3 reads CASSHGHSNQPQHF. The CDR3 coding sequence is TGTGCCAGCAGCCATGGACATAGCAATCAGCCCCAGCATTTT.

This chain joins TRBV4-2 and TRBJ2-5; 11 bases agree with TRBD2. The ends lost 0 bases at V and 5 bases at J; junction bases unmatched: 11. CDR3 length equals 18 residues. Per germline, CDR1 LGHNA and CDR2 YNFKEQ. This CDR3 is CASSQEGWLAGGAETQYF. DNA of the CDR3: TGTGCCAGCAGCCAAGAAGGGTGGCTAGCGGGGGGCGCGGAGACCCAGTACTTC.

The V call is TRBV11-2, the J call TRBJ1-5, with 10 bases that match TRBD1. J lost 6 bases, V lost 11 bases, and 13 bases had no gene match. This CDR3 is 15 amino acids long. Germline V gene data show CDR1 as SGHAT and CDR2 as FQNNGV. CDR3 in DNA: TGTGCCTCCCGCGCGGGGACAGGGGAAGGTCAGCCCCAGCATTTT. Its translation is CASRAGTGEGQPQHF.

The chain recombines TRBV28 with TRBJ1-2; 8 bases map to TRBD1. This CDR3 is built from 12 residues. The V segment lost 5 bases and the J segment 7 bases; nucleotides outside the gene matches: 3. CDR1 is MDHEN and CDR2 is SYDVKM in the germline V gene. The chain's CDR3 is CASSGTGRGYTF. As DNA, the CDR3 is TGTGCCAGCAGTGGGACAGGACGTGGCTACACCTTC.

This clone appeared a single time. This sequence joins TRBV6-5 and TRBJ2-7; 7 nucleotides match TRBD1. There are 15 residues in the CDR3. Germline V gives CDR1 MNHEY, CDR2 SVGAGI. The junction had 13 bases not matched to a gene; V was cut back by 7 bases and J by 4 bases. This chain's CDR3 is CASKPRTGMGYEQYF. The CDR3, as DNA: TGTGCCAGCAAACCCCGGACAGGTATGGGGTACGAGCAGTACTTC.

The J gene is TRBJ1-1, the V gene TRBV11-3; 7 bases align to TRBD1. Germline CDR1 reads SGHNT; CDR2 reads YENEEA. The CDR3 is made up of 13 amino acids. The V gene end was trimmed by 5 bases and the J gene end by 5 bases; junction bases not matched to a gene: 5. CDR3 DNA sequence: TGTGCCAGCAGCAGGGGACAGAGTACTGAAGCTTTCTTT. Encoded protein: CASSRGQSTEAFF.

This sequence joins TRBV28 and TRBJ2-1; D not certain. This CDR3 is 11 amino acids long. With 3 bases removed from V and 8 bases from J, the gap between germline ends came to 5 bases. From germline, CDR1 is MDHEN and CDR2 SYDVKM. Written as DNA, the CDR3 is TGTGCCAGCAGTTTGCTATATGAGCAGTTCTTC. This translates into CASSLLYEQFF.

In DNA, the CDR3 is TGTGCCAGCTCACCAGGGGACACCCTAGGGCAGTACTTC. Translated, it gives CASSPGDTLGQYF. The chain links TRBV18 to TRBJ2-7; TRBD1 is a possible D gene (6 bases). The germline V and J ends were trimmed by 2 bases and 9 bases, with 14 bases remaining between them. Germline-derived CDR1 and CDR2 are KGHSH and LQKENI. CDR3 size: 13 residues.

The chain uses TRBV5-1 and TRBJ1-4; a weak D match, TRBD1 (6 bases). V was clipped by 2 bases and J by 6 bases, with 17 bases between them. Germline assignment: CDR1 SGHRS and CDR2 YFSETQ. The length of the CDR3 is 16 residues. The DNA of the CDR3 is TGCGCCAGCAGCTTAACGACTACAGGGTTAGATGAAAAACTGTTTTTT. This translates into CASSLTTTGLDEKLFF.

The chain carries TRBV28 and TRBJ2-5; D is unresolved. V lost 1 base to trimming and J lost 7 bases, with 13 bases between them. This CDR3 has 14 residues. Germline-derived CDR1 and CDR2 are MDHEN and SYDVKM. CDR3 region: CASSLSPVAGTQYF. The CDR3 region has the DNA TGTGCCAGCAGTTTATCGCCGGTGGCAGGGACCCAGTACTTC.

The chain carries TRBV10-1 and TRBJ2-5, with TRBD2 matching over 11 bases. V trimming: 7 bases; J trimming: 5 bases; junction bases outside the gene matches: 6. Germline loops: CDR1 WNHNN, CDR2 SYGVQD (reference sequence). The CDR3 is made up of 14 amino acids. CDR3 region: CASIAGGEWETQYF. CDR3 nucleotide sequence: TGCGCCAGCATAGCGGGGGGGGAATGGGAGACCCAGTACTTC.

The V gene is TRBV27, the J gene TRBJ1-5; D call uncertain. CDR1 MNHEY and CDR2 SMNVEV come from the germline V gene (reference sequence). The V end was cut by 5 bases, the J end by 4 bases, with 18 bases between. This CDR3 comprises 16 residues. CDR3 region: CASSPSRTGSNQPQHF. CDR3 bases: TGTGCCAGCAGTCCTTCCCGGACGGGATCTAATCAGCCCCAGCATTTT.

The CDR3 sequence is CALTPGQGYEQYF. CDR3 DNA: TGTGCCTTGACCCCGGGACAGGGCTACGAGCAGTACTTC. This sequence joins TRBV30 and TRBJ2-7; 9 bases are shared with TRBD1. Germline CDR1 reads GTSNPN; CDR2 reads SVGIG (reference sequence). CDR3 length equals 13 residues. Trimming cost V 7 bases and J 3 bases; bases outside gene matches: 7.

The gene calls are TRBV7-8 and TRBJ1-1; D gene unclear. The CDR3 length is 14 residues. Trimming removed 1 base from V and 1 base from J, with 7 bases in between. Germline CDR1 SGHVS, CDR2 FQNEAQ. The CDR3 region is CASSLDHKNTEAFF. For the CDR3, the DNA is TGTGCCAGCAGCTTAGATCACAAGAACACTGAAGCTTTCTTT. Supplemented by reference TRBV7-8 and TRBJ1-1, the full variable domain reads GAGVSQSPRYKVAKRGQDVALRCDPISGHVSLFWYQQALGQGPEFLTYFQNEAQLDKSGLPSDRFFAERPEGSVSTLKIQRTQQEDSAVYLCASSLDHKNTEAFFGQGTRLTVV.

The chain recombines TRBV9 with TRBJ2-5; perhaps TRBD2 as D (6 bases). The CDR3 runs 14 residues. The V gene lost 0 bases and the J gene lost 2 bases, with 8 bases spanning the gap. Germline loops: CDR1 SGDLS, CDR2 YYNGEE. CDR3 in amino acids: CASSVGGTQETQYF. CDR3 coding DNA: TGTGCCAGCAGCGTAGGAGGGACTCAAGAGACCCAGTACTTC.

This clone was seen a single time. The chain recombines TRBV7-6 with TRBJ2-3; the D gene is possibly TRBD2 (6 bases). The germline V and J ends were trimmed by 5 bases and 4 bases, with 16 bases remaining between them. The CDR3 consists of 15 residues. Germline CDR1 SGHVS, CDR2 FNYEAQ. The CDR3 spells CASSPAGSGPDTQYF. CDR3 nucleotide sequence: TGTGCCAGCAGCCCCGCGGGGAGCGGCCCAGATACGCAGTATTTT.

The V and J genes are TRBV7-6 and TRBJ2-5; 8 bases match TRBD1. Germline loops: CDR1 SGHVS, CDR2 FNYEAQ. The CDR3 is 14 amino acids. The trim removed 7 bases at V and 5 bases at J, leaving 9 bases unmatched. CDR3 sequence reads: CASNLDRVLETQYF. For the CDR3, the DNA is TGTGCCAGCAACTTGGACAGGGTACTTGAGACCCAGTACTTC.

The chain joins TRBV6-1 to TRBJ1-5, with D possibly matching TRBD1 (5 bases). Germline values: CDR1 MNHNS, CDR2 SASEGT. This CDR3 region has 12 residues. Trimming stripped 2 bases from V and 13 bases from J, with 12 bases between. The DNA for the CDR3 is TGTGCCAGCAGTGAATCCGGCAGGGCTCAGCATTTT. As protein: CASSESGRAQHF.

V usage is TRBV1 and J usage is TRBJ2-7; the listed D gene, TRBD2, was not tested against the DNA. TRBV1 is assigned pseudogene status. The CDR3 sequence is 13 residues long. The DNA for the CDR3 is TGCACCAGCAGGGTTAGTCGGGGTGGGGAGCAGTACTTC. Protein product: CTSRVSRGGEQYF.

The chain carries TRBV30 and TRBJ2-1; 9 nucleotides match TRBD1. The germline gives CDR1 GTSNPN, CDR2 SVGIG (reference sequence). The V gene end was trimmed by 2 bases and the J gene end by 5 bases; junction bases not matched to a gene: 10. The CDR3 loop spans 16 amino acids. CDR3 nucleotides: TGTGCCTGGAGTCCCTTGGGACAGGGAAATAACAATGAGCAGTTCTTC. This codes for CAWSPLGQGNNNEQFF.

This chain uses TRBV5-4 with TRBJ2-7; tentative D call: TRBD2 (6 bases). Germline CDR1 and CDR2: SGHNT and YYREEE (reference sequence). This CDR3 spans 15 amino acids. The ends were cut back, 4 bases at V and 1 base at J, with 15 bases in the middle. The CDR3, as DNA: TGTGCCAGCAGCCCGGAGCGGGTCCTGTCCTACGAGCAGTACTTC. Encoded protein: CASSPERVLSYEQYF.

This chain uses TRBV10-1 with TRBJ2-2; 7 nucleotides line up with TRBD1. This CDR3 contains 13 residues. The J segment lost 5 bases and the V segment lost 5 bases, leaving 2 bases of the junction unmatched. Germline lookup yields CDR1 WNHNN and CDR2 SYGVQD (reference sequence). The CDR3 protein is CASSPRGTGELFF. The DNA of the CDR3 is TGCGCCAGCAGTCCCAGGGGGACCGGGGAGCTGTTTTTT.

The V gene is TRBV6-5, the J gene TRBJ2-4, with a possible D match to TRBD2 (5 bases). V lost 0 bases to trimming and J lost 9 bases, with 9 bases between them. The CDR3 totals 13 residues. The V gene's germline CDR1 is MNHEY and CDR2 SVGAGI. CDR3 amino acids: CASSYSRVGIQYF. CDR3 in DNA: TGTGCCAGCAGTTACTCGAGGGTGGGCATTCAGTACTTC.

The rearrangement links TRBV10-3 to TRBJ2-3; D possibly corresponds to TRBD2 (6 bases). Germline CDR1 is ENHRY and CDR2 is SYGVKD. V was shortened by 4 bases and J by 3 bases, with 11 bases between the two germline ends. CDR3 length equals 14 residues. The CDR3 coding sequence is TGTGCCATCAGTGTTGGGCGGGATACAGATACGCAGTATTTT. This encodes CAISVGRDTDTQYF.

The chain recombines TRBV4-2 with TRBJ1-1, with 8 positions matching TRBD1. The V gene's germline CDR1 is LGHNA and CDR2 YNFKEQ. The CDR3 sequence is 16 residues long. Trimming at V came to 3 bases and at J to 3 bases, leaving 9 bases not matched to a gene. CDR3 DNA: TGTGCCAGCAGCCAGGCGGTCGGACAGGGCGACACTGAAGCTTTCTTT. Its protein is CASSQAVGQGDTEAFF.

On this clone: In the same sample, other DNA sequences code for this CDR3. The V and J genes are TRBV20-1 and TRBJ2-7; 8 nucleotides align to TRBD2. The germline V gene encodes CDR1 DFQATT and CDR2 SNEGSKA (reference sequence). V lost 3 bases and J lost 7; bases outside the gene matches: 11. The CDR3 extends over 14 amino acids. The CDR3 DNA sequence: TGCAGTGCTAGTCGGGCTAGCGGGTTTTATGAGCAGTACTTC. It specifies CSASRASGFYEQYF.

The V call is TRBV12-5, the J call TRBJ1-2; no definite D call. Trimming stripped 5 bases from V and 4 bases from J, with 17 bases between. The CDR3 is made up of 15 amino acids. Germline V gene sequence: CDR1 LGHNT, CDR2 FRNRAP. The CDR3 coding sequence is TGTGCTAGTGGTCCACCCAATGGGCTGAGCTATGGCTACACCTTC. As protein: CASGPPNGLSYGYTF.

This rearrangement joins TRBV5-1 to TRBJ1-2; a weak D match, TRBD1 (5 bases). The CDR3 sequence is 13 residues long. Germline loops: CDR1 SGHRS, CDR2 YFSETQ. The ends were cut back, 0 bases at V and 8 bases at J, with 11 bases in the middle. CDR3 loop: CASSLAGGRGYTF. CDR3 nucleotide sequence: TGCGCCAGCAGCTTGGCGGGGGGAAGAGGCTACACCTTC.